These 3 T cell receptor beta chains were all obtained from the same sample, sequenced in a study of blood T cells in healthy people across ages (dated by TCRdb to 2015 to 2017). Receptors were amplified or captured by 5' RACE. Sequencing instrument: Illumina HiSeq 2500. A second about 7 to 12 cycle PCR used a sample-barcoded 5' primer and a J-beta primer mix. TCRdb took the public reads, trimmed them with fastp at Q25, ran MiXCR for clone calling and kept in-frame beta chains. Here each entry gathers all rows of one CDR3 protein and keeps the most common genes and DNA. The sample yields about 1.8 million distinct CDR3 sequences; around 48% were counted once. Over 2% of the sample belongs to the ten largest clones. Sequencing was performed on blood. The receptors were gathered from a woman aged 40 to 55 in good health.

V usage is TRBV3-1 and J usage is TRBJ2-7; 11 positions agree with TRBD1. Germline-derived CDR1 and CDR2 are LGHDT and YNNKEL (reference sequence). The CDR3 sequence is 15 residues long. J lost 4 bases, V lost 4 bases, and 6 bases had no gene match. Here the CDR3 reads CASSPLGTGGYEQYF. The CDR3 DNA is TGTGCCAGCAGCCCACTCGGGACAGGGGGGTACGAGCAGTACTTC.

The DNA for the CDR3 is TGTGCCAGCAGCCAAGCCCCTGGAGAGACAGCTCGGGAGACCCAGTACTTC. This translates into CASSQAPGETARETQYF. The chain links TRBV14 to TRBJ2-5, with D perhaps TRBD1 (5 bases). V lost 1 base and J 5 bases, leaving 20 bases between the germline ends. CDR3 length: 17 residues. From germline, CDR1 is SGHDN and CDR2 FVKESK.

This chain uses TRBV3-1 with TRBJ1-2; perhaps TRBD1 as D (6 bases). The CDR3 has 14 residues. The germline CDR1 and CDR2 sequences are LGHDT and YNNKEL (reference sequence). Trimming cost V 4 bases and J 8 bases, with 17 bases left between them. The CDR3 nucleotides read TGTGCCAGCAGCCCATCGACGGGGGCAAAAGGCTACACCTTC. Protein sequence: CASSPSTGAKGYTF.